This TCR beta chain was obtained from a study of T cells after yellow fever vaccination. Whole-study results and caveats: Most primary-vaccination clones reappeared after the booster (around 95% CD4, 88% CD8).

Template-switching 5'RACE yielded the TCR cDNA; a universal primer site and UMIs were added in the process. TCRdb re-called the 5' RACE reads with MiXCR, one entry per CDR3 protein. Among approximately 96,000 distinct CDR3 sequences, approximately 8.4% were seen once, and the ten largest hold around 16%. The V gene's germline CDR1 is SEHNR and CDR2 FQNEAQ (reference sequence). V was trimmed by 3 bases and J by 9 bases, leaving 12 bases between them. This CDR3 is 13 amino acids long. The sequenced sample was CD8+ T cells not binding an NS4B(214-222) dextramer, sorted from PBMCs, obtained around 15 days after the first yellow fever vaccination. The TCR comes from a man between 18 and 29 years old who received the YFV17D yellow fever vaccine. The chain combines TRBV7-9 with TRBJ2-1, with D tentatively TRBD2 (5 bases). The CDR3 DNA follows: TGTGCCAGCAGCTTGATCCCTAGCAGTGAGCAGTTCTTC. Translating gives CASSLIPSSEQFF.